The next 12 T cell receptor beta chains were all read from a single sample in a study of T cells in Graves' hyperthyroidism and ophthalmopathy. From RNA transcripts, TCR beta CDR3 regions were amplified. During a first-round RT-PCR of the TCR CDR3, the HTBI primer set was used. TCRdb recomputed calls from the multiplex PCR reads with MiXCR, one row per CDR3 protein. The table includes 500,000 or so distinct CDR3 sequences, about 16% detected once. Sequencing was carried out using blood. The receptors were gathered from a young woman with Graves' ophthalmopathy.

For this clonotype: This may stem from a read error, because a much larger clone lies one nucleotide away. This chain joins TRBV29-1 and TRBJ1-1; no firm D call. CDR1 is SQVTM, CDR2 ANQGSEA, per germline. The CDR3 loop spans 12 amino acids. The CDR3 protein is CSIEAGNTEAFF. CDR3 bases: TGCAGCATTGAAGCTGGGAACACTGAAGCTTTCTTT.

This chain uses TRBV10-2 with TRBJ1-1, with 8 nucleotides matching TRBD1. CDR3 length equals 13 residues. CDR1 and CDR2 (germline): WSHSY, SAAADI. The J segment lost 4 bases and the V segment lost 10 bases, leaving 8 bases of the junction unmatched. The CDR3 loop reads CATGSGGFTEAFF. The CDR3 DNA sequence: TGCGCCACGGGGTCAGGGGGCTTCACTGAAGCTTTCTTT.

In this sample, this clonotype turned up many times. The chain carries TRBV7-2 and TRBJ2-7; D possibly uses TRBD1 or TRBD2 (5 bases each). The V and J ends lost 4 bases and 4 bases respectively, with 17 bases between them. The CDR3 extends over 15 amino acids. Germline loops: CDR1 SGHTA, CDR2 FQGNSA. The CDR3 here is CASSWDRDAGYEQYF. CDR3 bases: TGTGCCAGCAGCTGGGACCGGGACGCTGGTTACGAGCAGTACTTC.

This clonotype was recorded a few times. The rearrangement joins TRBV12-3 or TRBV12-4 to TRBJ1-4; 9 bases are shared with TRBD1. J gave up 8 bases and V 5 bases, and 9 bases lay outside the gene matches. The CDR3 length is 15 residues. The CDR3 region has the DNA TGTGCCAGCAGTCCGGGACAGGGAGTATTCGAAAAACTGTTTTTT. Translated: CASSPGQGVFEKLFF.

This clonotype was picked up a small number of times. The chain recombines TRBV6-2 or TRBV6-3 with TRBJ2-7, with 8 nucleotides matching TRBD2. The V segment lost 10 bases and the J segment 4 bases; nucleotides outside the gene matches: 18. CDR1 MNHEY and CDR2 SVGEGT come from the germline V gene. The CDR3 is made up of 16 amino acids. CDR3 in amino acids: CATKSHLSGRVYEQYF. The CDR3 bases are TGTGCCACCAAATCCCATTTGAGCGGGAGAGTGTACGAGCAGTACTTC.

This clonotype has only one observation. The rearrangement links TRBV7-3 to TRBJ1-1, with D unresolved. The V gene's germline CDR1 is SGHTA and CDR2 FQGTGA. V was cut by 5 bases and J by 7 bases, with 17 bases left in between. There are 14 residues in the CDR3. The CDR3 nucleotides are TGTGCCAGCAGCACCCGGTCTCAGCTGGATGAAGCTTTCTTT. It is translated as CASSTRSQLDEAFF.

This clonotype was seen many times. The J gene is TRBJ1-5, the V gene TRBV29-1; 9 nucleotides match TRBD1. Germline-derived CDR1 and CDR2 are SQVTM and ANQGSEA. V was clipped by 6 bases and J by 4 bases; unmatched bases: 10. This CDR3 region has 15 residues. CDR3 amino acids: CSVGTGSGGNQPQHF. The CDR3 nucleotides are TGCAGCGTCGGGACAGGGTCTGGCGGGAATCAGCCCCAGCATTTT. Full variable domain (missing parts from reference TRBV29-1 and TRBJ1-5): SAVISQKPSRDICQRGTSLTIQCQVDSQVTMMFWYRQQPGQSLTLIATANQGSEATYESGFVIDKFPISRPNLTFSTLTVSNMSPEDSSIYLCSVGTGSGGNQPQHFGDGTRLSIL.

This clonotype was seen only a few times. The chain uses TRBV27 and TRBJ2-2, with D maybe TRBD1 (6 bases). V was pared by 5 bases and J by 4 bases, with 17 bases between. The CDR3 covers 16 residues. The V gene's germline CDR1 is MNHEY and CDR2 SMNVEV (reference sequence). The CDR3 DNA reads as TGTGCCAGCAGTGACGGTCCCGCAGGGGTCACCGGGGAGCTGTTTTTT. This gives the protein CASSDGPAGVTGELFF.

This chain links TRBV5-1 with TRBJ1-2; no reliable D call. Looked up from germline, CDR1 is SGHRS and CDR2 is YFSETQ. The CDR3 has 13 residues. The ends were cut back, 3 bases at V and 3 bases at J, with 9 bases in the middle. CDR3 coding DNA: TGCGCCAGCAGCTACCCAGATTACTATGGCTACACCTTC. Protein: CASSYPDYYGYTF. Filled out from reference TRBV5-1 and TRBJ1-2, the complete variable domain reads KAGVTQTPRYLIKTRGQQVTLSCSPISGHRSVSWYQQTPGQGLQFLFEYFSETQRNKGNFPGRFSGRQFSNSRSEMNVSTLELGDSALYLCASSYPDYYGYTFGSGTRLTVV.

This clonotype was detected only a few times. The chain carries TRBV19 and TRBJ2-1; TRBD2 agrees at 13 bases. The length of the CDR3 is 18 residues. Trimming removed 7 bases from V and 0 bases from J; junction bases left unmatched: 9. Looked up from germline, CDR1 is LNHDA and CDR2 is SQIVND (reference sequence). The CDR3 protein is CASTTTSGRPSSYNEQFF. In nucleotides, the CDR3 is TGTGCCAGTACCACGACTAGCGGGAGGCCTAGCTCCTACAATGAGCAGTTCTTC.

The chain is built from TRBV25-1 and TRBJ2-3; 11 bases match TRBD2. This CDR3 contains 17 residues. J gave up 5 bases and V 3 bases, and 10 bases lay outside the gene matches. Germline lookup yields CDR1 MGHDK and CDR2 SYGVNS. CDR3 protein: CASSDFKTSGIGDTQYF. CDR3 sequence (DNA): TGTGCCAGCAGTGATTTCAAGACTAGCGGGATCGGAGATACGCAGTATTTT.

V gene TRBV20-1 combines with J gene TRBJ2-7; D gene unclear. Germline CDR1 and CDR2: DFQATT and SNEGSKA (reference sequence). The CDR3 runs to 12 residues. V dropped 2 bases and J dropped 5 bases, with 10 bases sitting between them. The CDR3 sequence: CSARPHGHEQYF. CDR3 coding DNA: TGCAGTGCTAGACCCCACGGCCACGAGCAGTACTTC.